The clone carrying this TCR beta chain was detected once. Ages ranged from roughly 18 to 100 years, with residence in about 24 US areas. Participant reports of clinical history set cohort assignment. This entry comes from a study of blood T cell repertoires in COVID-19. Overall study context: Samples taken during acute and convalescent COVID-19 were collected in the United States, Italy and Spain.

Trimming removed 5 bases from V and 4 bases from J; junction bases left unmatched: 7. Germline loops: CDR1 SGHVS, CDR2 FNYEAQ. This CDR3 has 15 amino acids. How the authors handled the data: Reference gene primer amplification gave estimated nucleated cell counts. Method: immunoSEQ multiplex PCR; TCRdb's copy keeps in-frame clones and lacks some. That table is the source of V, J and clone size, and D and trimming were worked out from the DNA. The sample consists of approximately 240,000 clones, just over 90% of them appearing once. The receptor was isolated from a woman aged 18-29 years who had recovered from COVID-19. This rearrangement joins TRBV7-6 to TRBJ2-1, with 8 positions matching TRBD2. The sample was PBMCs or T cells enriched from blood (not recorded which). The CDR3 DNA reads TGTGCCAGCAGCCCCGGGGGGGGAACTTACAATGAGCAGTTCTTC. It codes for CASSPGGGTYNEQFF.